These 14 T cell receptor beta chains were sequenced from one sample in a study of cytomegalovirus exposure and HLA in healthy donors. The PCR was carried out with 60 Vbeta primers and 13 Jbeta primers. The assay was immunoSEQ multiplex PCR, and TCRdb's table has in-frame clones only and misses some. Here the sample spans approximately 150,000 clones, about 80% being singletons. The sample comprised PBMCs. The source of these receptors is a man aged 18 to 30 in good health and CMV-seronegative.

The table lists this clone with a few counts. The chain employs TRBV6-5 and TRBJ1-5; perhaps TRBD1 as D (5 bases). Germline CDR1 MNHEY, CDR2 SVGAGI. The CDR3 consists of 15 residues. Between the trimmed V and J ends, which lost 6 bases and 0 bases, there was a span of 12 bases. The CDR3 reads CASRPAGVSNQPQHF. For the CDR3, the DNA is TGTGCCAGCAGGCCTGCGGGGGTTAGCAATCAGCCCCAGCATTTT.

The chain is built from TRBV19 and TRBJ2-1; 11 bases line up with TRBD1. Germline V CDR1 and CDR2: LNHDA, SQIVND (reference sequence). The CDR3 runs 16 residues. V lost 3 bases, J lost 6 bases, and 7 bases stayed unmatched. CDR3 DNA sequence: TGTGCCAGTAGTATTGGCGGGACAGGGGGGTTCAATGAGCAGTTCTTC. Amino acid sequence: CASSIGGTGGFNEQFF.

This clone was seen a single time. V gene TRBV19 combines with J gene TRBJ1-5; 7 nucleotides line up with TRBD1. Trimming at V came to 6 bases and at J to 2 bases, leaving 10 bases not matched to a gene. CDR1 and CDR2 from the germline V gene are LNHDA and SQIVND (reference sequence). CDR3 size: 16 residues. DNA of the CDR3: TGTGCCAGTAGGCGACAGGGATTAGGGGGCAATCAGCCCCAGCATTTT. It specifies CASRRQGLGGNQPQHF.

The chain recombines TRBV10-3 with TRBJ2-5, with a possible D match to TRBD2 (6 bases). V was cut by 6 bases and J by 1 base, with 15 bases left in between. The CDR3 totals 15 residues. Per germline, CDR1 ENHRY and CDR2 SYGVKD. The CDR3 DNA sequence: TGTGCCATCAGCGCCCCGGGGGACTCCCAAGAGACCCAGTACTTC. It is translated as CAISAPGDSQETQYF.

This CDR3 is CASSKGQGASNTGELFF. The DNA of the CDR3 is TGTGCCAGTAGTAAAGGACAGGGGGCTTCGAACACCGGGGAGCTGTTTTTT. The chain uses TRBV19 and TRBJ2-2; 11 nucleotides align to TRBD1. This CDR3 has 17 amino acids. J gave up 0 bases and V 4 bases, and 4 bases lay outside the gene matches. From germline, CDR1 is LNHDA and CDR2 SQIVND (reference sequence).

J is TRBJ2-7 and V is TRBV30; 10 bases map to TRBD2. Germline assignment: CDR1 GTSNPN and CDR2 SVGIG (reference sequence). J lost 1 base, V lost 3 bases, and 6 bases had no gene match. This CDR3 has 15 amino acids. The CDR3, as DNA: TGTGCCTGGAGCCAACTAGCGGGGCCTTCCTACGAGCAGTACTTC. It specifies CAWSQLAGPSYEQYF.

This clone showed up just once. The V gene is TRBV10-3, the J gene TRBJ2-1, with 10 bases aligning to TRBD1. CDR1 is ENHRY, CDR2 SYGVKD, per germline. Unmatched junction bases numbered 15, after V lost 6 bases and J lost 10 bases. CDR3 length: 16 residues. The CDR3 spells CAISSPGTGASEEQFF. DNA for the CDR3: TGTGCCATCAGCTCGCCCGGGACAGGGGCGTCCGAAGAGCAGTTCTTC.

The chain joins TRBV19 to TRBJ1-5; a weak D match, TRBD1 (6 bases). V was clipped by 4 bases and J by 7 bases, with 14 bases between them. Germline V lookup: CDR1 LNHDA, CDR2 SQIVND (reference sequence). This CDR3 is 14 amino acids long. The CDR3 region has the DNA TGTGCCAGTAGTAAGGGGGTCACAATCCAGCCCCAGCATTTT. Protein product: CASSKGVTIQPQHF.

This chain connects TRBV5-1 to TRBJ2-5; 10 bases align to TRBD1. Trimming took 2 bases from V and 3 from J; bases not matched to a gene: 1. Germline lookup yields CDR1 SGHRS and CDR2 YFSETQ. The CDR3 sequence is 14 residues long. The CDR3 bases are TGCGCCAGCAGCTTTGGGACAGGGGAAGAGACCCAGTACTTC. Its protein is CASSFGTGEETQYF.

This clone has only a few counts. This chain uses TRBV5-6 with TRBJ2-7; a possible D gene is TRBD1 (6 bases). This CDR3 contains 15 residues. Germline V gives CDR1 SGHDT, CDR2 YYEEEE. Trimming shortened V by 1 base and J by 0 bases, and 11 bases separated the two germline ends. CDR3: CASSLPWDTSYEQYF. The CDR3 region has the DNA TGTGCCAGCAGCTTGCCCTGGGACACCTCCTACGAGCAGTACTTC.

CDR3 DNA sequence: TGTGCCAGCAGTTTAGACAGGGCTTCATATGGCTACACCTTC. It translates to CASSLDRASYGYTF. V is TRBV27 and J is TRBJ1-2, with TRBD1 matching over 7 bases. CDR1 MNHEY and CDR2 SMNVEV come from the germline V gene (reference sequence). This CDR3 contains 14 residues. With V trimmed by 2 bases and J by 5 bases, 5 bases remained unmatched.

V usage is TRBV6-4 and J usage is TRBJ2-3; 8 bases align to TRBD2. This CDR3 has 15 residues. J gave up 0 bases and V 2 bases, and 1 base lay outside the gene matches. Looked up from germline, CDR1 is MRHNA and CDR2 is SNTAGT. The CDR3 nucleotides are TGTGCCAGCAGTGACAGCGGGGGTAGCACAGATACGCAGTATTTT. It encodes CASSDSGGSTDTQYF.

The V gene is TRBV9, the J gene TRBJ2-7; unclear D gene. Germline lookup yields CDR1 SGDLS and CDR2 YYNGEE. V was cut by 0 bases and J by 2 bases, with 9 bases left in between. The CDR3 consists of 14 residues. CDR3 coding DNA: TGTGCCAGCAGCGTAGCCAGGAACCCCTACGAGCAGTACTTC. It yields the protein CASSVARNPYEQYF.

The chain is built from TRBV5-1 and TRBJ2-7, with 7 bases identical to TRBD1. The V segment lost 1 base and the J segment 3 bases; nucleotides outside the gene matches: 4. Germline V gene lookup returns CDR1 SGHRS and CDR2 YFSETQ. This CDR3 comprises 14 residues. The DNA of the CDR3 is TGCGCCAGCAGCTTGCGACAGGGTCGCTACGAGCAGTACTTC. Translating gives CASSLRQGRYEQYF. The variable domain in full, completed from reference TRBV5-1 and TRBJ2-7, reads KAGVTQTPRYLIKTRGQQVTLSCSPISGHRSVSWYQQTPGQGLQFLFEYFSETQRNKGNFPGRFSGRQFSNSRSEMNVSTLELGDSALYLCASSLRQGRYEQYFGPGTRLTVT.